This entry lists 14 T cell receptor beta chains sequenced from one sample in a study of cytomegalovirus exposure and HLA in healthy donors. Amplification used 60 Vbeta primers and 13 Jbeta primers. Only in-frame clones appear in the TCRdb table, and some are missing; sequencing was by immunoSEQ multiplex PCR. The sample lists 150,000 to 200,000 clones, around three quarters occurring once. The sample was PBMCs. The receptors originated from a woman younger than 45 in good health and CMV-seropositive.

The chain joins TRBV7-2 to TRBJ1-5; D perhaps matches TRBD1 (6 bases). The CDR3 covers 14 residues. Trimming removed 3 bases at V and 3 bases at J, with 9 bases between. Germline CDR1 reads SGHTA; CDR2 reads FQGNSA. CDR3 DNA: TGTGCCAGCAGCTTCGACAGGTACAATCAGCCCCAGCATTTT. Translation gives CASSFDRYNQPQHF.

The rearrangement joins TRBV7-9 to TRBJ2-5, with unresolved D. The germline V gene has CDR1 SEHNR and CDR2 FQNEAQ (reference sequence). V was pared by 0 bases and J by 11 bases, with 13 bases between. The CDR3 is 13 amino acids. Written as DNA, the CDR3 is TGTGCCAGCAGCTTAGCGCTGGCAGACTCGCAGTACTTC. Translated: CASSLALADSQYF.

The chain uses TRBV5-1 and TRBJ2-5; 8 bases align to TRBD1. The DNA end is a closer match to TRBJ2-7, so the J assignment may be wrong. The length of the CDR3 is 14 residues. Germline V gives CDR1 SGHRS, CDR2 YFSETQ. Written as DNA, the CDR3 is TGCGCCAGCAGCAGGACAGGGTCGGCCTACGAGCAGTACTTC. It codes for CASSRTGSAYEQYF.

The CDR3 DNA follows: TGTGCCAGCAGCCCTACAGGGATATCTGAAGCTTTCTTT. Its translation is CASSPTGISEAFF. This sequence joins TRBV7-3 and TRBJ1-1, with D maybe TRBD1 (6 bases). V shed 5 bases and J shed 6 bases, with 13 bases lying between them. Germline V gene sequence: CDR1 SGHTA, CDR2 FQGTGA. The CDR3 runs 13 residues. The full variable domain, with the rest looked up from reference TRBV7-3 and TRBJ1-1, is GAGVSQTPSNKVTEKGKYVELRCDPISGHTALYWYRQSLGQGPEFLIYFQGTGAADDSGLPNDRFFAVRPEGSVSTLKIQRTERGDSAVYLCASSPTGISEAFFGQGTRLTVV.

This clone was counted a single time. The J gene is TRBJ1-2, the V gene TRBV19; 7 bases fit TRBD1. The trim removed 3 bases at V and 5 bases at J, leaving 6 bases unmatched. The CDR3 runs to 14 residues. In germline, CDR1 is LNHDA, CDR2 SQIVND (reference sequence). The CDR3 sequence is CASSMGTDPYGYTF. CDR3 bases: TGTGCCAGTAGTATGGGGACAGATCCATATGGCTACACCTTC.

The CDR3 loop reads CAWKELAGGWRETQYF. CDR3 DNA: TGTGCCTGGAAGGAGCTAGCGGGGGGGTGGAGGGAGACCCAGTACTTC. The chain employs TRBV30 and TRBJ2-5; 12 positions match TRBD2. The J segment lost 5 bases and the V segment lost 4 bases, leaving 11 bases of the junction unmatched. CDR1 and CDR2 from the germline V gene are GTSNPN and SVGIG (reference sequence). The CDR3 runs to 16 residues.

The chain couples TRBV4-1 to TRBJ1-1; D call uncertain. This CDR3 spans 14 amino acids. CDR1 is MGHRA, CDR2 YSYEKL, per germline. V gave up 4 bases and J gave up 3 bases, with 12 bases separating them. The CDR3 spells CASSPWEGHTEAFF. The CDR3 DNA is TGCGCCAGCAGCCCTTGGGAGGGTCACACTGAAGCTTTCTTT.

V gene TRBV12-5 combines with J gene TRBJ2-1; weak D call: TRBD2 (5 bases). Per the germline V gene, CDR1 is LGHNT and CDR2 is FRNRAP. This CDR3 is 16 amino acids long. V was shortened by 9 bases and J by 0 bases, with 18 bases between the two germline ends. The CDR3 DNA is TGTGCTAGCGAAGGACTTTCACGAAGCTCCTACAATGAGCAGTTCTTC. Its protein product is CASEGLSRSSYNEQFF.

The genes are TRBV5-1 and TRBJ2-1; 7 nucleotides align to TRBD1. The CDR3 loop spans 13 amino acids. Germline CDR1 reads SGHRS; CDR2 reads YFSETQ. V was clipped by 5 bases and J by 3 bases; unmatched bases: 2. The CDR3 nucleotides read TGCGCCAGCAGTCGGGACAGCTACAATGAGCAGTTCTTC. Translation: CASSRDSYNEQFF.

V is TRBV19 and J is TRBJ1-4; TRBD1 matches 9 bases. The CDR3 sequence is 14 residues long. CDR1 and CDR2 (germline): LNHDA, SQIVND (reference sequence). Trimming took 7 bases from V and 8 from J; bases not matched to a gene: 8. The DNA of the CDR3 is TGTGCCAGTACCCCCGGGACAGGGTACGAAAAACTGTTTTTT. Its translation: CASTPGTGYEKLFF.

The rearrangement uses TRBV5-1 and TRBJ2-1; 12 nucleotides align to TRBD2. Unmatched junction bases numbered 9, after V lost 2 bases and J lost 9 bases. CDR1 SGHRS and CDR2 YFSETQ come from the germline V gene. The CDR3 contains 16 residues. The chain's CDR3 is CASSLLTSGSIGEQFF. CDR3 coding DNA: TGCGCCAGCAGCTTATTGACTAGCGGGAGTATTGGTGAGCAGTTCTTC.

This chain connects TRBV6-1 to TRBJ1-5; a weak D match, TRBD1 (6 bases). Trimming cost V 3 bases and J 1 base, with 13 bases left between them. CDR3 length equals 16 residues. The germline V gene encodes CDR1 MNHNS and CDR2 SASEGT. DNA of the CDR3: TGTGCCAGCAGTGACGGGGGGGCTTGGAGCAATCAGCCCCAGCATTTT. This translates into CASSDGGAWSNQPQHF.

The rearrangement joins TRBV12-1 to TRBJ2-7; no DNA check was done on the table's D call, TRBD2. TRBV12-1 is a documented pseudogene. CDR3 length: 15 residues. The CDR3 DNA follows: TGTGCCAGCAGCTTTCTCAGAGGCAACTCCTACGAGCAGTACTTC. The encoded protein is CASSFLRGNSYEQYF.

The V call is TRBV28, the J call TRBJ2-1, with D possibly being TRBD1 (6 bases). V dropped 5 bases and J dropped 6 bases, with 14 bases sitting between them. Germline CDR1 and CDR2: MDHEN and SYDVKM. This CDR3 is 14 amino acids long. The CDR3, as DNA: TGTGCCAGCAGTCCCCTCAGGGGTACCAATGAGCAGTTCTTC. This gives the protein CASSPLRGTNEQFF.